This TCR beta chain was sequenced in a study of blood T cell repertoires in COVID-19. Turning to the study itself: Sites across the United States, Italy and Spain contributed samples from acute and convalescent COVID-19. Sources were T cells, B-cell-depleted T cells, or PBMCs; the material itself was cDNA or gDNA.

Generated by immunoSEQ multiplex PCR, the TCRdb table keeps only in-frame clones and is missing some. The data show 75,000 to 100,000 clones, roughly 80% seen once. V was pared by 11 bases and J by 5 bases, with 14 bases of the junction left unmatched. Germline lookup yields CDR1 MNHNY and CDR2 SVGAGI (reference sequence). The CDR3 loop spans 14 amino acids. This chain joins TRBV6-6 and TRBJ1-1; 7 positions match TRBD1. Sequenced input: peripheral blood. This TCR was recovered from a man between 60 and 75 years old with acute or convalescent COVID-19. In DNA form, the CDR3 reads TGTGCCGGCCGATCGACAGGGCGGAGTACTGAAGCTTTCTTT. Translation: CAGRSTGRSTEAFF.